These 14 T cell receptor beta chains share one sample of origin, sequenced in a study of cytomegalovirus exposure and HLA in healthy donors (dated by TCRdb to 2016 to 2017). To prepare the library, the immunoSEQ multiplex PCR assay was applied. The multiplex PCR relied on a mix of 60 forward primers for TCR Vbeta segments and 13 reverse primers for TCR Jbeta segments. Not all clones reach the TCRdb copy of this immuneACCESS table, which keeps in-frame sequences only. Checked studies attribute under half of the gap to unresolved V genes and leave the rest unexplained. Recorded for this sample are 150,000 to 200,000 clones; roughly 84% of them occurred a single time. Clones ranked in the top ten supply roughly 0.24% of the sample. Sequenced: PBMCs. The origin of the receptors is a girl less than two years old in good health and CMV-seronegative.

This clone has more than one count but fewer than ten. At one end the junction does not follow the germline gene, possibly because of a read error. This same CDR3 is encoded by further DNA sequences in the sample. Here the CDR3 DNA reads TGTGCTAGCAGCCCAAGGGGGCCAGAGACCCAGTACTTC. It encodes CASSPRGPETQYF. The genes are TRBV7-7 and TRBJ2-5, with 7 bases identical to TRBD1. This CDR3 is built from 13 residues. CDR1 is SSHAT and CDR2 is FNYEAQ in the germline V gene (reference sequence).

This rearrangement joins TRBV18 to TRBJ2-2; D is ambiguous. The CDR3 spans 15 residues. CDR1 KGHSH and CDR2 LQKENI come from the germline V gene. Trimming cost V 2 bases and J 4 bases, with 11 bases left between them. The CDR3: CASSPNGDGTGELFF. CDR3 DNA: TGTGCCAGCTCACCAAACGGAGATGGCACCGGGGAGCTGTTTTTT.

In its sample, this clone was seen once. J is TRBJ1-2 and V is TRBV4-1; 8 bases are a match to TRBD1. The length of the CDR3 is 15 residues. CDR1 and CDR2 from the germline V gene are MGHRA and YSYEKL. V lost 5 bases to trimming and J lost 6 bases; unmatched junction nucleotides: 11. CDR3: CASSSHIQGGDGYTF. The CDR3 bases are TGCGCCAGCAGCTCACACATACAGGGGGGAGATGGCTACACCTTC.

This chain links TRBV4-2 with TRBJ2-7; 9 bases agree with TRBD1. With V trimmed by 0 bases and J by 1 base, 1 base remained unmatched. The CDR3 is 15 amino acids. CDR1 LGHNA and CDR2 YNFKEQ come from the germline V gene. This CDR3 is CASSQDGQGSYEQYF. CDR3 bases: TGTGCCAGCAGCCAAGATGGACAGGGGTCCTACGAGCAGTACTTC.

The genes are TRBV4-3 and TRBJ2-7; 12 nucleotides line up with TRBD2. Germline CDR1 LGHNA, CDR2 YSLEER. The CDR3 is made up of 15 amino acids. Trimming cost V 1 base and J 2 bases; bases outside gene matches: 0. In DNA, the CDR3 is TGCGCCAGCAGCCAAGGACTAGCGGGAGCCTACGAGCAGTACTTC. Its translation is CASSQGLAGAYEQYF.

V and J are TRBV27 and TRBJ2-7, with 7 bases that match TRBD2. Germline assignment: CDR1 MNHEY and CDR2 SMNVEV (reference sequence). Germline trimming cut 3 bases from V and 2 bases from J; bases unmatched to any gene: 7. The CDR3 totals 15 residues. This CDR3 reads CASSLGGTGTYEQYF. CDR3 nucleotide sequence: TGTGCCAGCAGTTTGGGGGGGACGGGAACCTACGAGCAGTACTTC.

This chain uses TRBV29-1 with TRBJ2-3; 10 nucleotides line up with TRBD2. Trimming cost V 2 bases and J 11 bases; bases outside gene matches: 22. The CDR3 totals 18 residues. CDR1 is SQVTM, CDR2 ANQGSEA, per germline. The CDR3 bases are TGCAGCGTTGAAAATCTATGGGATTTCGGGGCCCCTAGCGGGGGGCAGTATTTT. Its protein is CSVENLWDFGAPSGGQYF.

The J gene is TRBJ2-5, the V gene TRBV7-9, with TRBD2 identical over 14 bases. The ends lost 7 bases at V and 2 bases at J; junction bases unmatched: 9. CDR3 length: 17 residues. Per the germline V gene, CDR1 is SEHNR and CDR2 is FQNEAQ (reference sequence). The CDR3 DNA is TGTGCCAGCACCTTCGGACTAGCGGGGGGCGTACAAGAGACCCAGTACTTC. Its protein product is CASTFGLAGGVQETQYF.

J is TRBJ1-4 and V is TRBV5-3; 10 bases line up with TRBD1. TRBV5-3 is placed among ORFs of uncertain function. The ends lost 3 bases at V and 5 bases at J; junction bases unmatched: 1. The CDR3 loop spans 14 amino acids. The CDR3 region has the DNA TGTGCCAGAAGCTGGGACAGGGGAAATGAAAAACTGTTTTTT. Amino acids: CARSWDRGNEKLFF.

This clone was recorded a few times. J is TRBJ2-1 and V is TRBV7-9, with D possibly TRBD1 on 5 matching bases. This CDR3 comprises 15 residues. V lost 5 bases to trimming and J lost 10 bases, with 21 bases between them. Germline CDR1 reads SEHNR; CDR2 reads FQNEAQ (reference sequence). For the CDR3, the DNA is TGTGCCAGCAGCCCAGCGATGGGGTGGCGACAGGAGCAGTTCTTC. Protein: CASSPAMGWRQEQFF.

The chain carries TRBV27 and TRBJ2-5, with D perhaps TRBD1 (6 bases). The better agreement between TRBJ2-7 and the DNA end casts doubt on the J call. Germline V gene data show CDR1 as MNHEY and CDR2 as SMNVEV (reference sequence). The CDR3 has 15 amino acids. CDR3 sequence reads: CASSLVGGSDYEQYF. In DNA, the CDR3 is TGTGCCAGCAGTTTAGTAGGGGGAAGTGACTACGAGCAGTACTTC.

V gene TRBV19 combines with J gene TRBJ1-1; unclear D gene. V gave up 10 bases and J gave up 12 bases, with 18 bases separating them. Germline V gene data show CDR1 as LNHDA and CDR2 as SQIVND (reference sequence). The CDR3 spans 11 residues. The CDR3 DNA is TGTGCCACCGAAGGAGGGCGGGCGTCTTTCTTT. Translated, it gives CATEGGRASFF.

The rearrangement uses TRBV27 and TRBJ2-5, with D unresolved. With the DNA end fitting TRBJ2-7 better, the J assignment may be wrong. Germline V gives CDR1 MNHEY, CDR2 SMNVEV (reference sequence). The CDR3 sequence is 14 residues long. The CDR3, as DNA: TGTGCCAGCAGTCCACGGTCTGAATCTTACGAGCAGTACTTC. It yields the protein CASSPRSESYEQYF.

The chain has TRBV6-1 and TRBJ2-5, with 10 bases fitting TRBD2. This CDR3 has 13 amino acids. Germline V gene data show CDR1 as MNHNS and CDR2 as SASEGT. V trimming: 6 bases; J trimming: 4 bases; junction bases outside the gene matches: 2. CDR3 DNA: TGTGCCAGCAGGGCTAGCGGGAGAGAGACCCAGTACTTC. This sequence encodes CASRASGRETQYF.